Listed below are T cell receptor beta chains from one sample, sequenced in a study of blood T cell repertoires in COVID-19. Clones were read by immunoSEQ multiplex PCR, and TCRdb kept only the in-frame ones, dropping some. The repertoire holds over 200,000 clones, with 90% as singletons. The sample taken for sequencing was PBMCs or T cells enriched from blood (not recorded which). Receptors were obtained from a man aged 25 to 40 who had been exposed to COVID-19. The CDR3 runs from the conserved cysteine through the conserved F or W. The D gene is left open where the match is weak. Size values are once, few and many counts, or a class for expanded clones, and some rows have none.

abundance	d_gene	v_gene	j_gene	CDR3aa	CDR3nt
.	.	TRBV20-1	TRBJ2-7	CSARQAYEQYF	TGCAGTGCTAGACAGGCGTACGAGCAGTACTTC
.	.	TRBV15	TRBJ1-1	CATSRDPGSSAEAFF	TGTGCCACCAGCAGAGATCCAGGGTCCTCGGCTGAAGCTTTCTTT
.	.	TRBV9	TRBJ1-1	CASTTDSYMNTEAFF	TGTGCCAGCACCACGGACAGTTACATGAACACTGAAGCTTTCTTT
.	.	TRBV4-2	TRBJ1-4	CASSPEMGGAKGEKLFF	TGTGCCAGCAGCCCAGAGATGGGGGGTGCAAAAGGTGAAAAACTGTTTTTT
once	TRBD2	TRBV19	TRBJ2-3	CASSIGRGGEADTQYF	TGTGCCAGTAGTATAGGGCGGGGGGGAGAGGCAGATACGCAGTATTTT
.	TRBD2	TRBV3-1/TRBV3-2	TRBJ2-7	CASSQDGVAGVRDEQYF	TGTGCCAGCAGCCAAGACGGGGTAGCGGGGGTTCGAGACGAGCAGTACTTC
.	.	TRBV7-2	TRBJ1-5	CASSLAHLNSNQPQHF	TGTGCCAGCAGCTTAGCACATCTCAATAGCAATCAGCCCCAGCATTTT
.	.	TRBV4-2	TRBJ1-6	CASSQDHPGNSPLHF	TGTGCCAGCAGCCAAGATCATCCAGGCAATTCACCCCTCCACTTT
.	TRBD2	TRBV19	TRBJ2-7	CASSILAGESYEQYF	TGTGCCAGTAGTATACTAGCGGGGGAATCCTACGAGCAGTACTTC
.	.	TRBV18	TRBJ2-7	CASSPRDNYEQYF	TGTGCCAGCTCACCACGTGACAACTACGAGCAGTACTTC
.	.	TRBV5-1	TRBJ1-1	CASSLEVGSPEAFF	TGCGCCAGCAGCTTGGAGGTAGGGAGCCCTGAAGCTTTCTTT
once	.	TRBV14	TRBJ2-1	CASSLFRTAYNEQFF	TGTGCCAGCAGCCTTTTCCGGACAGCCTACAATGAGCAGTTCTTC
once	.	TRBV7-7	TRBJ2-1	CASSFPQGEQFF	TGTGCCAGCAGCTTCCCACAGGGTGAGCAGTTCTTC
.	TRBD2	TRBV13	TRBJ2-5	CASSPTGLAGEETQYF	TGTGCCAGCAGCCCTACCGGACTAGCTGGAGAAGAGACCCAGTACTTC
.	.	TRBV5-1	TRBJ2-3	CASSLGREFSSTDTQYF	TGCGCCAGCAGCTTGGGCAGGGAATTCTCTAGCACAGATACGCAGTATTTT
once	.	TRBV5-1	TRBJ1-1	CASDPGGGLMNTEAFF	TGCGCCAGCGACCCCGGCGGGGGGCTCATGAACACTGAAGCTTTCTTT
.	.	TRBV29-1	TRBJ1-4	CSVEDLRRHATNEKLFF	TGCAGCGTTGAAGATCTTCGCCGACATGCAACTAATGAAAAACTGTTTTTT
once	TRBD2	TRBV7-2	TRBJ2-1	CASGPGLAGGPSPFF	TGTGCCAGCGGTCCGGGACTAGCGGGGGGGCCGTCCCCGTTCTTC
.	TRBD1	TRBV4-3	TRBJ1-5	CASSQSRTGIQPQHF	TGCGCCAGCAGCCAATCTAGGACAGGGATTCAGCCCCAGCATTTT
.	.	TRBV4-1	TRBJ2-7	CASSQGRGTYEQYF	TGCGCCAGCAGCCAGGGCAGGGGCACCTACGAGCAGTACTTC
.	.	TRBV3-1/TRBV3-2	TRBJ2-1	CASSQDMGGEQFF	TGTGCCAGCAGCCAAGATATGGGGGGTGAGCAGTTCTTC
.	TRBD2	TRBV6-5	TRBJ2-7	CASRGSGGEQYF	TGTGCCAGCAGGGGGTCTGGGGGGGAACAGTACTTC
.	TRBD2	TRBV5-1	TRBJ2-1	CASRSGGSPDNEQFF	TGCGCCAGCAGGAGCGGGGGGAGCCCTGACAATGAGCAGTTCTTC
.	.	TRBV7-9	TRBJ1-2	CASNSPLGAMSGYTF	TGTGCCAGCAACTCCCCTCTGGGGGCAATGAGTGGCTACACCTTC
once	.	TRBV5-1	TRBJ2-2	CASSFVQGNTGELFF	TGCGCCAGCAGCTTTGTACAGGGCAACACCGGGGAGCTGTTTTTT
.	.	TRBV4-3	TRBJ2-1	CASSERWAEYNEQFF	TGCGCCAGCAGCGAAAGATGGGCAGAGTACAATGAGCAGTTCTTC